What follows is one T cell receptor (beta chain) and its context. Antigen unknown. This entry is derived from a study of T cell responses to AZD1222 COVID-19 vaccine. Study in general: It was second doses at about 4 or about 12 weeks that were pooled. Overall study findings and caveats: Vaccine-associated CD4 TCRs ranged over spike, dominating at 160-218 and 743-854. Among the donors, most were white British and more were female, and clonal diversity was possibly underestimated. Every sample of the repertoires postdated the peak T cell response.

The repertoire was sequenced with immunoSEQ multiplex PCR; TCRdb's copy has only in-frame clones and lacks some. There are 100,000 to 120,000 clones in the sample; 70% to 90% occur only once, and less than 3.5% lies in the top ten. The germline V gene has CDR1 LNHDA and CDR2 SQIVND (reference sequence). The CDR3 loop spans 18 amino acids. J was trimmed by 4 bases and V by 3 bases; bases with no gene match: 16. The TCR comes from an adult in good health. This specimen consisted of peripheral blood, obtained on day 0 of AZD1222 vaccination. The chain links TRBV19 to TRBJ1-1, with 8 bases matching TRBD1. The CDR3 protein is CASSMGRTGMGEGTEAFF. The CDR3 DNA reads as TGTGCCAGTAGTATGGGACGGACAGGGATGGGCGAGGGCACTGAAGCTTTCTTT.